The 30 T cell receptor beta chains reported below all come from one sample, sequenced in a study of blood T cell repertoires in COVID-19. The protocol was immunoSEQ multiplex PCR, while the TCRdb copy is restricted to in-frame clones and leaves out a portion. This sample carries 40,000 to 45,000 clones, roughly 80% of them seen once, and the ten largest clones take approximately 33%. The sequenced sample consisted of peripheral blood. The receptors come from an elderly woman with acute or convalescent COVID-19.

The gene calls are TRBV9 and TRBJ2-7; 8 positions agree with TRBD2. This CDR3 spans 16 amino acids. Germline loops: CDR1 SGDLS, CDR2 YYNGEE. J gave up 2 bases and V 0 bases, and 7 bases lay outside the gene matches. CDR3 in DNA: TGTGCCAGCAGCGTAGGAGTAGCGGGGCGAACCTACGAGCAGTACTTC. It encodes CASSVGVAGRTYEQYF.

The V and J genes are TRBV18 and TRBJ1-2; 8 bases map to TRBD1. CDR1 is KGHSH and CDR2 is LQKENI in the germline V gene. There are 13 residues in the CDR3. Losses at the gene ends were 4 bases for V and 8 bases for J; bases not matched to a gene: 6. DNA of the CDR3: TGTGCCAGCTCACTATCGACAGGGGAGGGCTACACCTTC. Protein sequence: CASSLSTGEGYTF.

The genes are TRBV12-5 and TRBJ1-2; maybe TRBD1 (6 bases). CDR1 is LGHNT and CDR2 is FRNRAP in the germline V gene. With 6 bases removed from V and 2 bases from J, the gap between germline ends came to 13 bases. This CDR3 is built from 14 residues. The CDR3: CASGSLTGNYGYTF. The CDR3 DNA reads TGTGCTAGTGGATCTCTAACAGGGAACTATGGCTACACCTTC.

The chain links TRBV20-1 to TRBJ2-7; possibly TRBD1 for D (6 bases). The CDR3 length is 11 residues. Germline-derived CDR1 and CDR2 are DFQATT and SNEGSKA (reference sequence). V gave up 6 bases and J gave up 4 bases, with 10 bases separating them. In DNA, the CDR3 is TGCAGTGCCCGAGGGGGTTACGAGCAGTACTTC. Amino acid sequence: CSARGGYEQYF.

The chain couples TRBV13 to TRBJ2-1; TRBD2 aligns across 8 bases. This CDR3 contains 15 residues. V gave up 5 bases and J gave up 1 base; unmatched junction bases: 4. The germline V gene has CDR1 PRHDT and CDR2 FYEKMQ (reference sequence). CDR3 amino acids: CASSRGTSSYNEQFF. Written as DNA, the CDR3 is TGTGCCAGCAGCAGGGGGACTAGTTCCTACAATGAGCAGTTCTTC.

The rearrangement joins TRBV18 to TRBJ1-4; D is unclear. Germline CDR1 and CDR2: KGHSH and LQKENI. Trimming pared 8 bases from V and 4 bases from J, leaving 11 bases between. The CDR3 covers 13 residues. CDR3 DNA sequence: TGTGCCAGCCGTGCTGGAGTTAATGAAAAACTGTTTTTT. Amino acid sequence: CASRAGVNEKLFF.

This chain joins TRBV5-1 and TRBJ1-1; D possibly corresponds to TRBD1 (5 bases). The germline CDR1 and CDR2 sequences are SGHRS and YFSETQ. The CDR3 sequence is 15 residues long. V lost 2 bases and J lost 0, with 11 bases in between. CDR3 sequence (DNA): TGCGCCAGCAGCTTTAACGCAGGGCTGAACACTGAAGCTTTCTTT. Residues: CASSFNAGLNTEAFF.

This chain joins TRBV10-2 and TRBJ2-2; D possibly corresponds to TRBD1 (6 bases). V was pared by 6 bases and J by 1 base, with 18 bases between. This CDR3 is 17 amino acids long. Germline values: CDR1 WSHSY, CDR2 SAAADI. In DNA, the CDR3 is TGCGCCAGCAGACCTTTACAGGGCTTGGTGAACACCGGGGAGCTGTTTTTT. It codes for CASRPLQGLVNTGELFF.

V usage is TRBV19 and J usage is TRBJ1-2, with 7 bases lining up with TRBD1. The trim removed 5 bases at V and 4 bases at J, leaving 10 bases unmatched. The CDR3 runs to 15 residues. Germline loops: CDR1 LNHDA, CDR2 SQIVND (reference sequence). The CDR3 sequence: CASSDTGTAGYGYTF. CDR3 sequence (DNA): TGTGCCAGTAGTGATACAGGGACAGCCGGCTATGGCTACACCTTC.

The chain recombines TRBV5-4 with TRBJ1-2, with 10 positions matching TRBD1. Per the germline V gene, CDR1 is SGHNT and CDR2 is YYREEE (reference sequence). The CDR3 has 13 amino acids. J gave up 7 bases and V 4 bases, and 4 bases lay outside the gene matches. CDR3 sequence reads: CASSLTGGLGYTF. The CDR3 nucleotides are TGTGCCAGCAGCCTGACAGGGGGCCTTGGCTACACCTTC.

CDR3 protein: CASSADRGNTIYF. CDR3 DNA: TGTGCCAGCAGTGCTGACAGGGGAAACACCATATATTTT. This chain links TRBV6-4 with TRBJ1-3, with TRBD1 as a possible D gene (6 bases). CDR1 is MRHNA, CDR2 SNTAGT, per germline. The CDR3 length is 13 residues. V was clipped by 4 bases and J by 4 bases, with 8 bases between them.

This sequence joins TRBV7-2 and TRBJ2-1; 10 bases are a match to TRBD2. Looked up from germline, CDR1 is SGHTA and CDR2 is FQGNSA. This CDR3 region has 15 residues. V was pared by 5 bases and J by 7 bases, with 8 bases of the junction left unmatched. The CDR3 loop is CASSPSGLARNEQFF. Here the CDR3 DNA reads TGTGCCAGCAGCCCCTCGGGACTAGCGAGAAATGAGCAGTTCTTC. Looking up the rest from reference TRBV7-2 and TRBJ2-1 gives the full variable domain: GAGVSQSPSNKVTEKGKDVELRCDPISGHTALYWYRQSLGQGLEFLIYFQGNSAPDKSGLPSDRFSAERTGGSVSTLTIQRTQQEDSAVYLCASSPSGLARNEQFFGPGTRLTVL.

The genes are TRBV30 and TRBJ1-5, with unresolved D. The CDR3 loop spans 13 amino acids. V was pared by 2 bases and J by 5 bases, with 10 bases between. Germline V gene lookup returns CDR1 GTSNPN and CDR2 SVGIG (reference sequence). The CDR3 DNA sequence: TGTGCCTGGAGTCCAGGCAATGATCAGCCCCAGCATTTT. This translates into CAWSPGNDQPQHF. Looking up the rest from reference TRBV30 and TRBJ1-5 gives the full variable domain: SQTIHQWPATLVQPVGSPLSLECTVEGTSNPNLYWYRQAAGRGLQLLFYSVGIGQISSEVPQNLSASRPQDRQFILSSKKLLLSDSGFYLCAWSPGNDQPQHFGDGTRLSIL.

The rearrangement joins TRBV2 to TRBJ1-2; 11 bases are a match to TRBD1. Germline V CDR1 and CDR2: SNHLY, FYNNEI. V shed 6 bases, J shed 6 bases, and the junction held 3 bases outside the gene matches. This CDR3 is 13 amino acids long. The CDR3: CASRWDRGNGYTF. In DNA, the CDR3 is TGTGCCAGCAGGTGGGACAGGGGGAATGGCTACACCTTC.

The DNA for the CDR3 is TGTGCCAGCAGCTCCCCGACAGGGGTGGAATCACCCCTCCACTTT. Amino acids: CASSSPTGVESPLHF. The gene calls are TRBV5-4 and TRBJ1-6; 8 positions agree with TRBD1. CDR3 length: 15 amino acids. Germline trimming cut 3 bases from V and 10 bases from J; bases unmatched to any gene: 9. CDR1 SGHNT and CDR2 YYREEE come from the germline V gene (reference sequence).

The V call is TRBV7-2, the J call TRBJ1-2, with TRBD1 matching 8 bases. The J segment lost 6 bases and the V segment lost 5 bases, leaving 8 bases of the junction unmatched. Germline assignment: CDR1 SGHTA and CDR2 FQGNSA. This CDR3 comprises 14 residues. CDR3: CASSTSTGEDGYTF. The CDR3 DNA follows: TGTGCCAGCAGCACCTCGACAGGGGAAGATGGCTACACCTTC.

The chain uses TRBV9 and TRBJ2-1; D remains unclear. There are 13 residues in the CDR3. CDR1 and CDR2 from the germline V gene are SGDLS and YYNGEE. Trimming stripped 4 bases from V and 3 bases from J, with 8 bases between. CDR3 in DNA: TGTGCCAGCAGCCCGAACTTCTACAATGAGCAGTTCTTC. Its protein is CASSPNFYNEQFF.

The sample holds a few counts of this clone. In nucleotides, the CDR3 is TGTGCCAGCAGCCACGCGGGAGTCCCAGGGAATGAGCAGTTCTTC. This encodes CASSHAGVPGNEQFF. V is TRBV3-1 (or the pseudogene TRBV3-2) and J is TRBJ2-1, with TRBD2 identical over 7 bases. This CDR3 comprises 15 residues. The J segment lost 7 bases and the V segment lost 3 bases, leaving 9 bases of the junction unmatched. The germline CDR1 and CDR2 sequences are LGHDT and YNNKEL (reference sequence).

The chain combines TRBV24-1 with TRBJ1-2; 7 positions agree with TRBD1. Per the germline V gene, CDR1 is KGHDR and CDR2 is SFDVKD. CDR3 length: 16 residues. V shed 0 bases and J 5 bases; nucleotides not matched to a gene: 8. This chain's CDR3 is CATSDLTGASRYGYTF. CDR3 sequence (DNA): TGTGCCACCAGTGATTTGACAGGGGCATCACGGTATGGCTACACCTTC.

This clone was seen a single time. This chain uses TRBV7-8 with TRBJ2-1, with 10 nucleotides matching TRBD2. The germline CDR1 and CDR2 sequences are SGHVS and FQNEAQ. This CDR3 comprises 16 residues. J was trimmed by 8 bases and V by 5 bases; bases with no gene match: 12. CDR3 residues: CASSLQREGRGDEQFF. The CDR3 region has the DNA TGTGCCAGCAGCCTGCAGCGGGAGGGAAGGGGCGATGAGCAGTTCTTC.

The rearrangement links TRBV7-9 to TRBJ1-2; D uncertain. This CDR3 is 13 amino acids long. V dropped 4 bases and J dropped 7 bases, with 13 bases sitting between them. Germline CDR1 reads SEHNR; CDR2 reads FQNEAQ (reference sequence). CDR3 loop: CASSSGGVGGYTF. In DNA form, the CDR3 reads TGTGCCAGCAGCTCAGGAGGTGTGGGTGGCTACACCTTC.

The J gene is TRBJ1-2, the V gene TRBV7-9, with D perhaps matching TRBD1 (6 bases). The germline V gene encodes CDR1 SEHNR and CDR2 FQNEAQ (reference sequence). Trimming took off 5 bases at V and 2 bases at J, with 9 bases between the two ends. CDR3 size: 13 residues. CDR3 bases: TGTGCCAGCAGCGTAGGACAGAACTATGGCTACACCTTC. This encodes CASSVGQNYGYTF.

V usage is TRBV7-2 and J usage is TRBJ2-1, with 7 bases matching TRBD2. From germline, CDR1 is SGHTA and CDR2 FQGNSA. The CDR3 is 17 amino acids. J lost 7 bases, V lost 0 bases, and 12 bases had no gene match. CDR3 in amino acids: CASSLAGRRLLGNEQFF. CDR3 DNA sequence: TGTGCCAGCAGCTTAGCCGGGAGGAGGCTCCTGGGTAATGAGCAGTTCTTC.

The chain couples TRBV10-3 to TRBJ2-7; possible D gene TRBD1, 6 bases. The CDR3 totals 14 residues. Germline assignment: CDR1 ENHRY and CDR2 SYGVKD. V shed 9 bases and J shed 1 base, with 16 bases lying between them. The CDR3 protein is CAIQAGTTSYEQYF. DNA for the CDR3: TGTGCCATACAAGCCGGGACAACTTCCTACGAGCAGTACTTC.

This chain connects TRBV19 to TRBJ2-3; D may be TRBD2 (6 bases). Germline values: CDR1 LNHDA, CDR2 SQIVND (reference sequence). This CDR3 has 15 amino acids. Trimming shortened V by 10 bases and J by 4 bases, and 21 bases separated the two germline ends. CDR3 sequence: CATLARERAADTQYF. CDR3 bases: TGTGCCACCCTGGCCCGGGAGCGGGCCGCAGATACGCAGTATTTT.

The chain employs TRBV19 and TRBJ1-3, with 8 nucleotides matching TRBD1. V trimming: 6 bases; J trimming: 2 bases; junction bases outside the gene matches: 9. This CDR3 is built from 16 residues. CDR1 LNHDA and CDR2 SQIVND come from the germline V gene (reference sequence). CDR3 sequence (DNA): TGTGCCAGTAGCCCAGGACAGGGCTCCGCTGGAAACACCATATATTTT. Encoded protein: CASSPGQGSAGNTIYF.

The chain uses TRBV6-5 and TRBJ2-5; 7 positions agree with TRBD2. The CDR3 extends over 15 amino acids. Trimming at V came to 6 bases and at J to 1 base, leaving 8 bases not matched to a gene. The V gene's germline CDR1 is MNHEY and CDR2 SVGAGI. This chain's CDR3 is CASRLRAGPQETQYF. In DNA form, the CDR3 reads TGTGCCAGCAGACTCCGAGCGGGGCCCCAAGAGACCCAGTACTTC.

The CDR3 nucleotides read TGTGCCAGCAGCCCACAGCAAGTAGCTAACTATGGCTACACCTTC. Its translation is CASSPQQVANYGYTF. The rearrangement links TRBV6-5 to TRBJ1-2; D is uncertain. Trimming removed 6 bases at V and 0 bases at J, with 14 bases between. Germline lookup yields CDR1 MNHEY and CDR2 SVGAGI. The CDR3 loop spans 15 amino acids.

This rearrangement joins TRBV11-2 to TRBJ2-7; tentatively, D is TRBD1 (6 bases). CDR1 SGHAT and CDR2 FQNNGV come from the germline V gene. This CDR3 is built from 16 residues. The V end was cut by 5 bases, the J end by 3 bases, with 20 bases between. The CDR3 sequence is CASSPRGSRGLYEQYF. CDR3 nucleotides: TGTGCCAGCAGCCCTAGGGGGAGCCGAGGACTCTACGAGCAGTACTTC.

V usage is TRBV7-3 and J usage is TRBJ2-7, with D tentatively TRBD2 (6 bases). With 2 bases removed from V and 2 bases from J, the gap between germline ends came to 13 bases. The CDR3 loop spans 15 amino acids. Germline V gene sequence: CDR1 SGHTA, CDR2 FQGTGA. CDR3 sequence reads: CASSLVPGAPYEQYF. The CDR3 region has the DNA TGTGCCAGCAGCTTAGTCCCGGGAGCCCCCTACGAGCAGTACTTC.